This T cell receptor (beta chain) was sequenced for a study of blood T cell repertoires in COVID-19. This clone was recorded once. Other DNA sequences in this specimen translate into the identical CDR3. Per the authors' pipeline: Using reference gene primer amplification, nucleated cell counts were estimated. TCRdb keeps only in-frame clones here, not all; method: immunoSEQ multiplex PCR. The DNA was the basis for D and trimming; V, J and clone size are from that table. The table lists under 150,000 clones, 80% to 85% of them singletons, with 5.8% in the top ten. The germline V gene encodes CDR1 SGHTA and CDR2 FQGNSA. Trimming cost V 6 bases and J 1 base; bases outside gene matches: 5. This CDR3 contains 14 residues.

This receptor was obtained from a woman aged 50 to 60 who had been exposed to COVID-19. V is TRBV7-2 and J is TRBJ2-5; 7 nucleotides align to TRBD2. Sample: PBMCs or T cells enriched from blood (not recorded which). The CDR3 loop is CASSLGGSQETQYF. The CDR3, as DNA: TGTGCCAGCAGTTTGGGAGGGAGCCAAGAGACCCAGTACTTC.